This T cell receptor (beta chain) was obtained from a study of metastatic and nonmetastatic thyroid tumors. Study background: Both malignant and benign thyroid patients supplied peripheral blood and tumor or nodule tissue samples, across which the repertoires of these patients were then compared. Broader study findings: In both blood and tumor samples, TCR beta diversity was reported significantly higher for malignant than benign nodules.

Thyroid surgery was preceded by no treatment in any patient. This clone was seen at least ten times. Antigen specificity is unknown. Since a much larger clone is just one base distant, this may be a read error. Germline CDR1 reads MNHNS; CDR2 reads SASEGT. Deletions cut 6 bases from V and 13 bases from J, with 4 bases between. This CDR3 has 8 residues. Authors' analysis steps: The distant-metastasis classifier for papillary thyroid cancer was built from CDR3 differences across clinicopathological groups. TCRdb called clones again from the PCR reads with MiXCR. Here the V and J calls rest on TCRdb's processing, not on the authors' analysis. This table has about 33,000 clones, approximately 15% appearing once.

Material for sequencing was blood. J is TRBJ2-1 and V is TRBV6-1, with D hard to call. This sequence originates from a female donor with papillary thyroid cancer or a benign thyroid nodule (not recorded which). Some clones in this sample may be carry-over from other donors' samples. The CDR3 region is CASSLQFF. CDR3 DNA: TGTGCCAGCAGCCTACAGTTCTTC.